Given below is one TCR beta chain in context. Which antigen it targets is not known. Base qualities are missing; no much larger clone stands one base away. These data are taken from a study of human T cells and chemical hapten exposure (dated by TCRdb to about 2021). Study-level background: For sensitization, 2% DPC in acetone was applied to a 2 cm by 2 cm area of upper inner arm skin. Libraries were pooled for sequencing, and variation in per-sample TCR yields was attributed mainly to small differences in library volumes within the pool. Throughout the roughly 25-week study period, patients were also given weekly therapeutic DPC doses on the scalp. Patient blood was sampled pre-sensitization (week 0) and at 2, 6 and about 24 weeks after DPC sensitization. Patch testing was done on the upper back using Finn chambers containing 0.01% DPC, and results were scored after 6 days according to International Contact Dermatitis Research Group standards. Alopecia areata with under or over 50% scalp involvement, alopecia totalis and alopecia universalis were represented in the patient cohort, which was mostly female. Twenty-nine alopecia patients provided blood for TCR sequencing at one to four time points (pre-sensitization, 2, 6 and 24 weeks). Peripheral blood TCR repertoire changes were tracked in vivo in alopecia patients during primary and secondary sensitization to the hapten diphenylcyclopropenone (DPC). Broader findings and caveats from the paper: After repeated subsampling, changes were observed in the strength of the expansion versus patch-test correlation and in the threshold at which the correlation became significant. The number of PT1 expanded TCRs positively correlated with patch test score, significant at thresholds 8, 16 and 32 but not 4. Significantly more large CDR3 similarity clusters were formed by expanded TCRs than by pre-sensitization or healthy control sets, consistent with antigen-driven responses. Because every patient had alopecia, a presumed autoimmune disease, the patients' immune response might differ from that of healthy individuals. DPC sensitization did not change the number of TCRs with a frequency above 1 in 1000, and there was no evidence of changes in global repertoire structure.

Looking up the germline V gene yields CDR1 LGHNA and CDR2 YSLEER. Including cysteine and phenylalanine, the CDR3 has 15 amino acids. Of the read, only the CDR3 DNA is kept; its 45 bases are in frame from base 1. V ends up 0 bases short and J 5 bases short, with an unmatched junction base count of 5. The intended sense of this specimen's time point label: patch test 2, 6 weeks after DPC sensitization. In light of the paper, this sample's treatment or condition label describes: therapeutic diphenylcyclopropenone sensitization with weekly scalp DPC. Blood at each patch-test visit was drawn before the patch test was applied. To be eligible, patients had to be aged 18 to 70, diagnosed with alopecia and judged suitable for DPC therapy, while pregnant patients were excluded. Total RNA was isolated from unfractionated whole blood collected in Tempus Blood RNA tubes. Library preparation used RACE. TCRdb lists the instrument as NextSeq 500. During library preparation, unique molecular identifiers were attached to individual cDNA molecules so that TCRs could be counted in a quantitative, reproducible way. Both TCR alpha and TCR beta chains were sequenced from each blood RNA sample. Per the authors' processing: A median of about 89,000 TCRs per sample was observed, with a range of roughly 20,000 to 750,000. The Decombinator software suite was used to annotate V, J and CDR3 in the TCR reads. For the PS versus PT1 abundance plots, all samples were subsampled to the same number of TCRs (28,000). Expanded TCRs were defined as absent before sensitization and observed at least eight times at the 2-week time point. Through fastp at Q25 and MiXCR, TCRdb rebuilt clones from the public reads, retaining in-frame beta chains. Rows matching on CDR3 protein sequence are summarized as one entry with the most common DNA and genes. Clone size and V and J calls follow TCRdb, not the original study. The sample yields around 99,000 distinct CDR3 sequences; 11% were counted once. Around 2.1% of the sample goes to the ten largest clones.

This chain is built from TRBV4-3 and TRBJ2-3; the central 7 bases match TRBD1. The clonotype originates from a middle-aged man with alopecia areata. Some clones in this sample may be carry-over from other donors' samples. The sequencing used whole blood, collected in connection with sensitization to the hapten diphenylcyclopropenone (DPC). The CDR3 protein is CASSQDQTGEDTQYF. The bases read TGCGCCAGCAGCCAAGATCAAACAGGGGAAGATACGCAGTATTTT.